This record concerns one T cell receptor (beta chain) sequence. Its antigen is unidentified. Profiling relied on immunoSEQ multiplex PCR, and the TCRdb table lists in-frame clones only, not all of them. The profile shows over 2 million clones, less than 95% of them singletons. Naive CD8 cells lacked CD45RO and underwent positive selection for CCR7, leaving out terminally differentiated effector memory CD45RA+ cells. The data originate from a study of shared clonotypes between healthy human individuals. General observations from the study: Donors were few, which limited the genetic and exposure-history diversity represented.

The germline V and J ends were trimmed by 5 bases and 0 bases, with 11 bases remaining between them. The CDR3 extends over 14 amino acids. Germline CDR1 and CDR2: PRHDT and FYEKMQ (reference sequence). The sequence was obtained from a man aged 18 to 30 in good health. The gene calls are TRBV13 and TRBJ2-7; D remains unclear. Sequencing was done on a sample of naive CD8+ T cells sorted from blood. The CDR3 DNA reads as TGTGCCAGCAGCCCAGGACGGCTCTCCTACGAGCAGTACTTC. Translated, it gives CASSPGRLSYEQYF.